The 24 T cell receptor beta chains in this list originate from one sample, sequenced in a study of glioma-infiltrating T cells after dendritic cell vaccination. Some clones are missing from TCRdb's copy, which holds only in-frame ones; the method was immunoSEQ multiplex PCR. Here the sample spans some 73,000 clones, almost 85% being singletons. Sample: blood, taken before dendritic cell vaccination. The source of these receptors is a human donor with glioblastoma.

V is TRBV5-1 and J is TRBJ2-4; 7 nucleotides line up with TRBD2. The V gene end was trimmed by 3 bases and the J gene end by 4 bases; junction bases not matched to a gene: 4. CDR1 and CDR2 from the germline V gene are SGHRS and YFSETQ. This CDR3 comprises 14 residues. The CDR3 coding sequence is TGCGCCAGCAGCTCGGGAGGCGGTAAAAACATTCAGTACTTC. As protein: CASSSGGGKNIQYF.

The V call is TRBV30, the J call TRBJ1-4; 8 bases are a match to TRBD1. CDR3 length: 13 residues. CDR1 GTSNPN and CDR2 SVGIG come from the germline V gene (reference sequence). With 1 base clipped from V and 8 bases from J, the junction kept 3 bases outside the gene matches. CDR3 in amino acids: CAWSGAGGEKLFF. Here the CDR3 DNA reads TGTGCCTGGAGTGGGGCAGGGGGCGAAAAACTGTTTTTT.

The chain combines TRBV9 with TRBJ1-6, with D hard to call. The CDR3 runs to 15 residues. Germline V gene data show CDR1 as SGDLS and CDR2 as YYNGEE. Deletions cut 0 bases from V and 2 bases from J, with 6 bases between. The CDR3 loop reads CASSVDITYNSPLHF. CDR3 DNA sequence: TGTGCCAGCAGCGTAGACATTACCTATAATTCACCCCTCCACTTT.

Here the CDR3 reads CAINRDRVPGELFF. The CDR3 DNA follows: TGTGCCATCAACCGGGACAGGGTTCCCGGGGAGCTGTTTTTT. The chain joins TRBV10-3 to TRBJ2-2, with 9 bases lining up with TRBD1. This CDR3 comprises 14 residues. With V trimmed by 7 bases and J by 6 bases, 6 bases remained unmatched. Germline assignment: CDR1 ENHRY and CDR2 SYGVKD.

This chain joins TRBV5-1 and TRBJ1-1; TRBD1 matches at 9 bases. Per the germline V gene, CDR1 is SGHRS and CDR2 is YFSETQ. V was pared by 0 bases and J by 4 bases, with 1 base of the junction left unmatched. The CDR3 length is 14 residues. CDR3 bases: TGCGCCAGCAGCTTGGGACAGGGGGGCACTGAAGCTTTCTTT. This sequence encodes CASSLGQGGTEAFF.

V is TRBV11-2 and J is TRBJ1-2, with D possibly being TRBD1 (6 bases). The germline V gene has CDR1 SGHAT and CDR2 FQNNGV. The CDR3 has 14 amino acids. V was shortened by 5 bases and J by 5 bases, with 15 bases between the two germline ends. CDR3 DNA: TGTGCCAGCAGCAAACCCGGACAGCCGTATGGCTACACCTTC. Translating it yields CASSKPGQPYGYTF. The whole variable domain, remainder taken from reference TRBV11-2 and TRBJ1-2, is EAGVAQSPRYKIIEKRQSVAFWCNPISGHATLYWYQQILGQGPKLLIQFQNNGVVDDSQLPKDRFSAERLKGVDSTLKIQPAKLEDSAVYLCASSKPGQPYGYTFGSGTRLTVV.

The CDR3 loop is CASSSGTVSEKLFF. CDR3 DNA sequence: TGCGCCAGCAGCTCCGGGACAGTGAGTGAAAAACTGTTTTTT. This chain joins TRBV5-1 and TRBJ1-4, with TRBD1 matching 7 bases. Trimming removed 3 bases from V and 7 bases from J; junction bases left unmatched: 6. The CDR3 has 14 amino acids. Germline V gene sequence: CDR1 SGHRS, CDR2 YFSETQ. Using reference TRBV5-1 and TRBJ1-4 for the parts outside the CDR3, the full variable domain is KAGVTQTPRYLIKTRGQQVTLSCSPISGHRSVSWYQQTPGQGLQFLFEYFSETQRNKGNFPGRFSGRQFSNSRSEMNVSTLELGDSALYLCASSSGTVSEKLFFGSGTQLSVL.

The chain carries TRBV4-2 and TRBJ2-1, with 10 bases fitting TRBD1. The V and J ends lost 0 bases and 7 bases, in that order; junction bases with no gene match: 3. Germline-derived CDR1 and CDR2 are LGHNA and YNFKEQ. The CDR3 length is 15 residues. This CDR3 reads CASSQDPGQGNEQFF. DNA for the CDR3: TGTGCCAGCAGCCAAGACCCGGGACAGGGGAATGAGCAGTTCTTC.

The chain is built from TRBV9 and TRBJ2-1, with 12 nucleotides matching TRBD2. Trimming at V came to 1 base and at J to 5 bases, leaving 4 bases not matched to a gene. The V gene's germline CDR1 is SGDLS and CDR2 YYNGEE. The CDR3 totals 16 residues. CDR3 loop: CASSVFLAGGNNEQFF. The CDR3 nucleotides are TGTGCCAGCAGCGTATTTCTAGCGGGAGGGAACAATGAGCAGTTCTTC.

The rearrangement uses TRBV5-1 and TRBJ1-1, with TRBD1 identical over 9 bases. Germline lookup yields CDR1 SGHRS and CDR2 YFSETQ. The CDR3 consists of 14 residues. V gave up 4 bases and J gave up 4 bases; unmatched junction bases: 5. CDR3 DNA sequence: TGCGCCAGCAGCCTAGTGACAGGGGGCACTGAAGCTTTCTTT. Translated, it gives CASSLVTGGTEAFF. Looking up the rest from reference TRBV5-1 and TRBJ1-1 gives the full variable domain: KAGVTQTPRYLIKTRGQQVTLSCSPISGHRSVSWYQQTPGQGLQFLFEYFSETQRNKGNFPGRFSGRQFSNSRSEMNVSTLELGDSALYLCASSLVTGGTEAFFGQGTRLTVV.

The chain joins TRBV18 to TRBJ2-3; 7 bases line up with TRBD2. V trimming: 6 bases; J trimming: 4 bases; junction bases outside the gene matches: 10. CDR3 size: 15 residues. Germline assignment: CDR1 KGHSH and CDR2 LQKENI. The CDR3 region has the DNA TGTGCCAGCTCTTCCGGACTAGGTCCCGCAGATACGCAGTATTTT. Translation: CASSSGLGPADTQYF.

The V gene is TRBV5-1, the J gene TRBJ1-2, with D possibly being TRBD1 (6 bases). This CDR3 has 17 amino acids. The V end lost 0 bases, the J end lost 0 bases, and 15 bases lay between the germline ends. From germline, CDR1 is SGHRS and CDR2 YFSETQ. CDR3 amino acids: CASSLGSGGGANYGYTF. In DNA form, the CDR3 reads TGCGCCAGCAGCTTGGGATCCGGTGGGGGCGCTAACTATGGCTACACCTTC.

This rearrangement joins TRBV5-4 to TRBJ1-4; TRBD1 is a possible D gene (5 bases). The CDR3 runs 15 residues. Trimming took off 0 bases at V and 8 bases at J, with 14 bases between the two ends. CDR1 SGHNT and CDR2 YYREEE come from the germline V gene (reference sequence). Written as DNA, the CDR3 is TGTGCCAGCAGCTTGGATCGGCAGGGCCGGGAAAAACTGTTTTTT. This codes for CASSLDRQGREKLFF.

The chain uses TRBV6-5 and TRBJ2-1; no clear D gene. Germline CDR1 reads MNHEY; CDR2 reads SVGAGI. Trimming pared 5 bases from V and 10 bases from J, leaving 9 bases between. The CDR3 spans 11 residues. CDR3 residues: CASSTFQEQFF. The CDR3 DNA sequence: TGTGCCAGCAGTACCTTTCAGGAGCAGTTCTTC.

The CDR3 loop is CASSLAAGLIIDTQYF. CDR3 in DNA: TGCGCCAGCAGCTTGGCGGCGGGGTTGATCATAGATACGCAGTATTTT. The rearrangement uses TRBV5-1 and TRBJ2-3, with D perhaps matching TRBD2 (6 bases). Per the germline V gene, CDR1 is SGHRS and CDR2 is YFSETQ. This CDR3 comprises 16 residues. Between the trimmed V and J ends, which lost 0 bases and 5 bases, there was a span of 16 bases.

The chain's CDR3 is CASSLFSGTGGGYGYTF. The DNA of the CDR3 is TGTGCCAGCAGCCTATTTTCCGGGACAGGGGGCGGCTATGGCTACACCTTC. The V gene is TRBV7-6, the J gene TRBJ1-2; 12 bases fit TRBD1. The germline V gene has CDR1 SGHVS and CDR2 FNYEAQ. The CDR3 is made up of 17 amino acids. The junction had 11 bases not matched to a gene; V was cut back by 5 bases and J by 4 bases.

This chain connects TRBV6-5 to TRBJ2-1, with D possibly TRBD2 on 6 matching bases. Germline V lookup: CDR1 MNHEY, CDR2 SVGAGI. This CDR3 contains 13 residues. V lost 4 bases, J lost 7 bases, and 11 bases lay in between. The CDR3 sequence is CASSSWLANEQFF. The CDR3 bases are TGTGCCAGCAGTTCATGGCTAGCGAATGAGCAGTTCTTC.

The chain combines TRBV18 with TRBJ1-5; 7 positions agree with TRBD1. CDR1 and CDR2 (germline): KGHSH, LQKENI. The CDR3 totals 15 residues. V gave up 6 bases and J gave up 3 bases; unmatched junction bases: 8. Here the CDR3 reads CASSSGQRYNQPQHF. CDR3 DNA: TGTGCCAGCTCGTCGGGACAGAGGTACAATCAGCCCCAGCATTTT.

The rearrangement uses TRBV25-1 and TRBJ2-5; possible D gene TRBD1, 5 bases. The germline V and J ends were trimmed by 3 bases and 4 bases, with 15 bases remaining between them. Germline V CDR1 and CDR2: MGHDK, SYGVNS. This CDR3 is 15 amino acids long. The DNA for the CDR3 is TGTGCCAGCAGTGATCCGTCCAGGGTAGCAGAGACCCAGTACTTC. It codes for CASSDPSRVAETQYF. Variable domain in full (rest from reference TRBV25-1 and TRBJ2-5): EADIYQTPRYLVIGTGKKITLECSQTMGHDKMYWYQQDPGMELHLIHYSYGVNSTEKGDLSSESTVSRIRTEHFPLTLESARPSHTSQYLCASSDPSRVAETQYFGPGTRLLVL.

The V and J genes are TRBV27 and TRBJ1-1; 7 bases map to TRBD1. Germline V gives CDR1 MNHEY, CDR2 SMNVEV (reference sequence). Trimming cost V 8 bases and J 0 bases; bases outside gene matches: 3. The CDR3 has 13 amino acids. This chain's CDR3 is CASGGQMNTEAFF. CDR3 in DNA: TGTGCCAGCGGGGGACAGATGAACACTGAAGCTTTCTTT.

This clone came up once. The chain recombines TRBV27 with TRBJ1-1, with 8 nucleotides matching TRBD1. The CDR3 extends over 16 amino acids. The V gene end was trimmed by 5 bases and the J gene end by 2 bases; junction bases not matched to a gene: 10. In germline, CDR1 is MNHEY, CDR2 SMNVEV (reference sequence). CDR3 DNA: TGTGCCAGCAGTCGATTCACGACAGGGGTTAACACTGAAGCTTTCTTT. Protein product: CASSRFTTGVNTEAFF.

The chain has TRBV27 and TRBJ2-6; D not certain. The CDR3 runs to 15 residues. V was trimmed by 5 bases and J by 0 bases, leaving 8 bases between them. Germline assignment: CDR1 MNHEY and CDR2 SMNVEV (reference sequence). The CDR3 DNA reads TGTGCCAGCAGTGAAGCGAGCTCTGGGGCCAACGTCCTGACTTTC. Amino acids: CASSEASSGANVLTF.

J is TRBJ1-2 and V is TRBV28; D not certain. The ends were cut back, 2 bases at V and 6 bases at J, with 10 bases in the middle. The CDR3 totals 13 residues. Germline CDR1 MDHEN, CDR2 SYDVKM. CDR3 loop: CASSLGGRDGYTF. The CDR3 coding sequence is TGTGCCAGCAGTTTAGGAGGGCGTGATGGCTACACCTTC.

The gene calls are TRBV6-6 and TRBJ2-7, with D uncertain. The V gene lost 4 bases and the J gene lost 7 bases, with 11 bases spanning the gap. Germline CDR1 MNHNY, CDR2 SVGAGI (reference sequence). The CDR3 is made up of 12 amino acids. CDR3 sequence (DNA): TGTGCCAGCAGTTTTCGTAGCAGTGAGCAGTACGTC. It encodes CASSFRSSEQYV.